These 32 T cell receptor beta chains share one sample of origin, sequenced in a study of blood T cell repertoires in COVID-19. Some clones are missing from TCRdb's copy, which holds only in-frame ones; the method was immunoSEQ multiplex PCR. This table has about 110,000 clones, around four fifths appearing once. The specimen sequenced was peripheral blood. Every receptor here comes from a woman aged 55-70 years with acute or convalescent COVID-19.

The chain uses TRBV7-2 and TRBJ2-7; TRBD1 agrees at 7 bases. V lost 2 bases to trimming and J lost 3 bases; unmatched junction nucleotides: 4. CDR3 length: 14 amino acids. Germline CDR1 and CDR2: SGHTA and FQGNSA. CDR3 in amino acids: CASSLQSGGYEQYF. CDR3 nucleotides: TGTGCCAGCAGCTTACAGTCAGGGGGCTACGAGCAGTACTTC.

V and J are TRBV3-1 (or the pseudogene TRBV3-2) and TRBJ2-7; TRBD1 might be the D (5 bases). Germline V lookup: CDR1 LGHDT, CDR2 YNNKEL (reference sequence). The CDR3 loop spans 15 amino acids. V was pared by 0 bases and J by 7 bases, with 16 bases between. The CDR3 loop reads CASSQDRAILGEQYF. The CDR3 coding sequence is TGTGCCAGCAGCCAAGACAGGGCTATCCTCGGGGAGCAGTACTTC.

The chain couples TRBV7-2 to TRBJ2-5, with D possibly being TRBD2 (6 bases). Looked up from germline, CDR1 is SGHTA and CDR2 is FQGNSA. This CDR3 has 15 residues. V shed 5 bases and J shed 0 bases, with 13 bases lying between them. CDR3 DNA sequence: TGTGCCAGCAGCCCCGGGACTGGCAACCAAGAGACCCAGTACTTC. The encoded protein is CASSPGTGNQETQYF.

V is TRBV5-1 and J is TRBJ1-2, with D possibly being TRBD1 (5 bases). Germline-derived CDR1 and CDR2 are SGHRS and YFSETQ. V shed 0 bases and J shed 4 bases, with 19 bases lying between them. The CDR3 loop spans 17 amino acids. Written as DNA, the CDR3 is TGCGCCAGCAGCTTGGCCCTTTTGAGGGACTCGAGCTATGGCTACACCTTC. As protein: CASSLALLRDSSYGYTF.

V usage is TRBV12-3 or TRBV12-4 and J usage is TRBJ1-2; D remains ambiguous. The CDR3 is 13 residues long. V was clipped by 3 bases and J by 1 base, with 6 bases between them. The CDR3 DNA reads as TGTGCCAGCAGTTTCGGAGATAACTATGGCTACACCTTC. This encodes CASSFGDNYGYTF.

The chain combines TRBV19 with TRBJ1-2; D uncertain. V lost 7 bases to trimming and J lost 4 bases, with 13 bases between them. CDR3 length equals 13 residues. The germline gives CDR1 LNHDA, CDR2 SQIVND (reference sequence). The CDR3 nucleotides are TGTGCCAGTACAAAGCAACCTACCTATGGCTACACCTTC. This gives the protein CASTKQPTYGYTF.

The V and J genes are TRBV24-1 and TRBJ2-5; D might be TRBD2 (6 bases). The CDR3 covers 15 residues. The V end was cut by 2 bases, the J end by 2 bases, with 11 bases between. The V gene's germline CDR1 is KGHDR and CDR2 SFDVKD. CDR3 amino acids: CATSDSGLHQETQYF. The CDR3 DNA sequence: TGTGCCACCAGTGATTCCGGACTACATCAAGAGACCCAGTACTTC.

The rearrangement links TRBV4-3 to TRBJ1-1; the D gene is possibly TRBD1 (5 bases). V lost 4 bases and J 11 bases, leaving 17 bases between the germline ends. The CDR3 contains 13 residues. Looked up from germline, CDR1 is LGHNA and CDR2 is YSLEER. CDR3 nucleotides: TGCGCCAGCAGCCCCCTAGACGGGACTGGGGCTTTCTTT. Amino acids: CASSPLDGTGAFF.

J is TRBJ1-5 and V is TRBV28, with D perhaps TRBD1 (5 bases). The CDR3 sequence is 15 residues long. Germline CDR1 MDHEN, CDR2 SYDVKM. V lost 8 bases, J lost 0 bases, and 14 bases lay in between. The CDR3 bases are TGTGCCAGCGAACCCACGGGGGATAGCAATCAGCCCCAGCATTTT. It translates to CASEPTGDSNQPQHF.

The CDR3 sequence is CASTNPTPPHTIYF. CDR3 coding DNA: TGCGCCAGCACTAACCCGACACCCCCGCACACCATATATTTT. The chain has TRBV5-1 and TRBJ1-3; D remains unclear. Between the trimmed V and J ends, which lost 6 bases and 8 bases, there was a span of 18 bases. Germline V gene data show CDR1 as SGHRS and CDR2 as YFSETQ. There are 14 residues in the CDR3.

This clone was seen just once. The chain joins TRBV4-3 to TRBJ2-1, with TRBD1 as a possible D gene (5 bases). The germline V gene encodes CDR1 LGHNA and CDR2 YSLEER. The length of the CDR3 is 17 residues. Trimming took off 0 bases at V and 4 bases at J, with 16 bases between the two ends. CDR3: CASSQDLGRGWYNEQFF. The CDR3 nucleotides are TGCGCCAGCAGCCAAGATCTTGGAAGGGGCTGGTACAATGAGCAGTTCTTC.

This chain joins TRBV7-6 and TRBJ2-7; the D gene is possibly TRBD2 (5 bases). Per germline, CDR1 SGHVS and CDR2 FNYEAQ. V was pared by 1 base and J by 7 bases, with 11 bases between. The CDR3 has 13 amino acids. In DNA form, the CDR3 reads TGTGCCAGCAGCTTAGTACGGGGTGGAGAGCAGTACTTC. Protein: CASSLVRGGEQYF.

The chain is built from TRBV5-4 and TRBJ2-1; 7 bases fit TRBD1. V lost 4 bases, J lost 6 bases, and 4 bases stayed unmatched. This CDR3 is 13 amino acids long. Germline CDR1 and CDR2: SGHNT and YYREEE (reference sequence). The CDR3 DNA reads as TGTGCCAGCAGCGTGGACAGGAGCAATGAGCAGTTCTTC. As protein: CASSVDRSNEQFF.

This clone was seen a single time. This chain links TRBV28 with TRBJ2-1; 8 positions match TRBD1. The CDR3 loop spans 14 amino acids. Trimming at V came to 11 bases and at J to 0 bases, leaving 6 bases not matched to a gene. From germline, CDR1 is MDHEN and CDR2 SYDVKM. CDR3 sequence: CAFGQGSSYNEQFF. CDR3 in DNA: TGTGCCTTTGGACAGGGTAGCTCCTACAATGAGCAGTTCTTC.

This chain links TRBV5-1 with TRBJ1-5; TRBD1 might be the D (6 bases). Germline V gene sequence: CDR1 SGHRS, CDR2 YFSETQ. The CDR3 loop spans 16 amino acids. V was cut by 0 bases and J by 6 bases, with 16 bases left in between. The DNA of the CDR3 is TGCGCCAGCAGCTTGGAGGGGGTCGGAGTCGGTCAGCCCCAGCATTTT. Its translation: CASSLEGVGVGQPQHF.

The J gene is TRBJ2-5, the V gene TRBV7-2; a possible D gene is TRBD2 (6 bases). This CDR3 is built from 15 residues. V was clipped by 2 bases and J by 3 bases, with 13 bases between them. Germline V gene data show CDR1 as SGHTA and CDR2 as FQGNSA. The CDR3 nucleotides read TGTGCCAGCAGCTTATTTAGTCAGCGGGAAGAGACCCAGTACTTC. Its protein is CASSLFSQREETQYF.

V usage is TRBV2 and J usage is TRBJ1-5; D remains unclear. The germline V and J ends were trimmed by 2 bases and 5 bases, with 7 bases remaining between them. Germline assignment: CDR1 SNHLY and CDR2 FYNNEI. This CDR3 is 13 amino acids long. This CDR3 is CASSEQTYQPQHF. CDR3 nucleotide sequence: TGTGCCAGCAGTGAACAGACTTATCAGCCCCAGCATTTT.

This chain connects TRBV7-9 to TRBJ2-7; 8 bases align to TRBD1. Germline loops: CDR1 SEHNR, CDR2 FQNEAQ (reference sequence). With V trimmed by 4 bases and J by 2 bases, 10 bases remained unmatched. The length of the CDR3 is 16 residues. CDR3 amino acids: CASSWKPGGTPYEQYF. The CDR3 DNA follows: TGTGCCAGCAGCTGGAAACCAGGGGGCACCCCCTACGAGCAGTACTTC.

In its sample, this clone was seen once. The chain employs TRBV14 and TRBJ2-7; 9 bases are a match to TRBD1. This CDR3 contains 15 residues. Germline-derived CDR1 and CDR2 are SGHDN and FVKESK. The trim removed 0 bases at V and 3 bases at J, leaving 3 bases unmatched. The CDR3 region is CASSQDRDRVYEQYF. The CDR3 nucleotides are TGTGCCAGCAGCCAAGATCGGGACAGGGTCTACGAGCAGTACTTC. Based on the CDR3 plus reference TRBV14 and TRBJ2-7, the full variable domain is EAGVTQFPSHSVIEKGQTVTLRCDPISGHDNLYWYRRVMGKEIKFLLHFVKESKQDESGMPNNRFLAERTGGTYSTLKVQPAELEDSGVYFCASSQDRDRVYEQYFGPGTRLTVT.

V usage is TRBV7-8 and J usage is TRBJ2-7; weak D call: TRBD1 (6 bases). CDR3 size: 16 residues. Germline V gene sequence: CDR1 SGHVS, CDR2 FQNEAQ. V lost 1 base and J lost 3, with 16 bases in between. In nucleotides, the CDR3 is TGTGCCAGCAGCTTAGTGACCCGACAGGAGTACTACGAGCAGTACTTC. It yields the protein CASSLVTRQEYYEQYF.

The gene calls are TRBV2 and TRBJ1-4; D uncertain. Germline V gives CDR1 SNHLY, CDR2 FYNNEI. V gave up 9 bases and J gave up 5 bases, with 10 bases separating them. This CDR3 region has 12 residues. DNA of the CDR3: TGTGCCAGTGGACGGGAAAATGAAAAACTGTTTTTT. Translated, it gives CASGRENEKLFF.

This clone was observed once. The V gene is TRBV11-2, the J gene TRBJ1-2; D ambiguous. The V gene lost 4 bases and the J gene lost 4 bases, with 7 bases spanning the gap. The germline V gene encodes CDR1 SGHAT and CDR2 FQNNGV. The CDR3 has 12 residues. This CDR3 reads CASSSYTYGYTF. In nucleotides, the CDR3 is TGTGCCAGCAGCTCGTACACCTATGGCTACACCTTC. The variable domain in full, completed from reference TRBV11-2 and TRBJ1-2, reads EAGVAQSPRYKIIEKRQSVAFWCNPISGHATLYWYQQILGQGPKLLIQFQNNGVVDDSQLPKDRFSAERLKGVDSTLKIQPAKLEDSAVYLCASSSYTYGYTFGSGTRLTVV.

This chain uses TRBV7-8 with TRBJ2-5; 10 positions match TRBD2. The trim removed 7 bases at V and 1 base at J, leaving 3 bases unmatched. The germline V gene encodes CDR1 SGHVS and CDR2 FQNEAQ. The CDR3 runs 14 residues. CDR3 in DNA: TGTGCCAGCAAAGCGGGGGGGCGCCAAGAGACCCAGTACTTC. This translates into CASKAGGRQETQYF.

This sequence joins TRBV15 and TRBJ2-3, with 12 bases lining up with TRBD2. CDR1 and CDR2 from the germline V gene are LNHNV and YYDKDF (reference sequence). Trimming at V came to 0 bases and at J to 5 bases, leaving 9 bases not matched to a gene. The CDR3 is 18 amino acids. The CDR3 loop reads CATSRDHWPSGRGDTQYF. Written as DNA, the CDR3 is TGTGCCACCAGCAGAGATCATTGGCCTAGCGGGAGGGGAGATACGCAGTATTTT. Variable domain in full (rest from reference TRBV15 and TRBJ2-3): DAMVIQNPRYQVTQFGKPVTLSCSQTLNHNVMYWYQQKSSQAPKLLFHYYDKDFNNEADTPDNFQSRRPNTSFCFLDIRSPGLGDTAMYLCATSRDHWPSGRGDTQYFGPGTRLTVL.

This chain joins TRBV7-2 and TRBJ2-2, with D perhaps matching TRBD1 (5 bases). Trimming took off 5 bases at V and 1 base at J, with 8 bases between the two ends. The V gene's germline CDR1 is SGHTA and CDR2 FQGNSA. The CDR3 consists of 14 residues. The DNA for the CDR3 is TGTGCCAGCAGCGCTCAGGGGAACACCGGGGAGCTGTTTTTT. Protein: CASSAQGNTGELFF.

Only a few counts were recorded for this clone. CDR3 residues: CASSPRMGGETQYF. The CDR3 region has the DNA TGTGCCAGCAGTCCCCGGATGGGGGGAGAGACCCAGTACTTC. The V and J genes are TRBV2 and TRBJ2-5; possibly TRBD2 for D (6 bases). Germline CDR1 SNHLY, CDR2 FYNNEI. This CDR3 has 14 amino acids. V was pared by 5 bases and J by 4 bases, with 14 bases between. Full variable domain (remainder filled in from reference TRBV2 and TRBJ2-5): EPEVTQTPSHQVTQMGQEVILRCVPISNHLYFYWYRQILGQKVEFLVSFYNNEISEKSEIFDDQFSVERPDGSNFTLKIRSTKLEDSAMYFCASSPRMGGETQYFGPGTRLLVL.

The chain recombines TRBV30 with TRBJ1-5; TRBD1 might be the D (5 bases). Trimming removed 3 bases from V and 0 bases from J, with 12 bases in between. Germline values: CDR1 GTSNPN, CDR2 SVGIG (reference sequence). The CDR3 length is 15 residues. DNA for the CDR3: TGTGCCTGGAGCGTGGGGGGTGCTAGCAATCAGCCCCAGCATTTT. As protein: CAWSVGGASNQPQHF.

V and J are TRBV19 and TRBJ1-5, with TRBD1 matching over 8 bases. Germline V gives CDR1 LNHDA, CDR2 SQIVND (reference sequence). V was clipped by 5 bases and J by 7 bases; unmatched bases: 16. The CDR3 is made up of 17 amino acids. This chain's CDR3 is CASSPPPPRGRDQPQHF. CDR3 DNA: TGTGCCAGTAGTCCCCCCCCGCCCAGGGGGCGCGACCAGCCCCAGCATTTT.

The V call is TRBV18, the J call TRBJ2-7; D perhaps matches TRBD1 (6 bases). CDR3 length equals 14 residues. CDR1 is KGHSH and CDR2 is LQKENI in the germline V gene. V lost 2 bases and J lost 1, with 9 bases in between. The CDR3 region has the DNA TGTGCCAGCTCACCAGGGGGACAATCCTACGAGCAGTACTTC. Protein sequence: CASSPGGQSYEQYF. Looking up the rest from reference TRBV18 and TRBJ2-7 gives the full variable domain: NAGVMQNPRHLVRRRGQEARLRCSPMKGHSHVYWYRQLPEEGLKFMVYLQKENIIDESGMPKERFSAEFPKEGPSILRIQQVVRGDSAAYFCASSPGGQSYEQYFGPGTRLTVT.

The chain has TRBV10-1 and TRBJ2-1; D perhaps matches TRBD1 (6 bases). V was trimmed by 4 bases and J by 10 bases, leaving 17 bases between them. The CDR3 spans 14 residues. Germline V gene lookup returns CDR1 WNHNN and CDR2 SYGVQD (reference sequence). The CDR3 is CASSVAGASEEQFF. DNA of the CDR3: TGCGCCAGCAGTGTGGCAGGGGCTTCGGAAGAGCAGTTCTTC.

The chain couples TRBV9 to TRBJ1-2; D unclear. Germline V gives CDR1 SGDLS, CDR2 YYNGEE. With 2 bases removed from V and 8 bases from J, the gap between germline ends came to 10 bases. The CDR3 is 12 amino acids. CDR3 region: CASSVGLGGYTF. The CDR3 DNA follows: TGTGCCAGCAGCGTCGGACTCGGCGGCTACACCTTC.

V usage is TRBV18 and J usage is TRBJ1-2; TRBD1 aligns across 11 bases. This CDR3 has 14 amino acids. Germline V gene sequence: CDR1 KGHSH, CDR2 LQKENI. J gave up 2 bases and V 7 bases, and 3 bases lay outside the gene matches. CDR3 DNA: TGTGCCAGCTTGGGACAGGGGGAGAACTATGGCTACACCTTC. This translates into CASLGQGENYGYTF.